This T cell receptor (beta chain) comes out of a study of T cells after posttransplantation cyclophosphamide. Of note for this clone: Its antigen is undetermined.

Study-wide results and limits: Recipient CMV seropositivity and CMV reactivation strongly tracked TRB clonality.

Method: immunoSEQ multiplex PCR; TCRdb's copy keeps in-frame clones and lacks some. The repertoire consists of more than 20,000 clones, with around 88% occurring once and the leading ten covering 6.3%. Per the germline V gene, CDR1 is SGHTA and CDR2 is FQGTGA. The germline V and J ends were trimmed by 5 bases and 0 bases, with 7 bases remaining between them. The CDR3 consists of 13 residues. This clonotype originated in a woman aged 60 to 75 with a blood cancer, CMV-positive, and with a related stem cell donor. The chain links TRBV7-3 to TRBJ1-1; D is undetermined. The source material was PBMCs. This CDR3 reads CASSNSVNTEAFF. As DNA, the CDR3 is TGTGCCAGCAGCAATAGTGTGAACACTGAAGCTTTCTTT.